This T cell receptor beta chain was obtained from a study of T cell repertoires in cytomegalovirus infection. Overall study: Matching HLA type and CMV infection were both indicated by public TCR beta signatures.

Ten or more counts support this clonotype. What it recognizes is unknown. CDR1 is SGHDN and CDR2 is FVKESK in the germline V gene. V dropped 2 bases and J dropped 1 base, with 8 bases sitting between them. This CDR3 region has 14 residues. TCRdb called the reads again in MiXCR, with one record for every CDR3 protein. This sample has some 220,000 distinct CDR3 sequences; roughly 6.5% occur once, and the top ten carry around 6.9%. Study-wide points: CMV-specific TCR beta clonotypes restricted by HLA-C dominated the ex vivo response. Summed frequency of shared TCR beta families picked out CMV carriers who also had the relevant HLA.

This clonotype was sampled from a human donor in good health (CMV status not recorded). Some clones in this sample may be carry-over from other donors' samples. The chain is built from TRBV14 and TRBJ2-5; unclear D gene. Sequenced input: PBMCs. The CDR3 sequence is CASSQLQVQETQYF. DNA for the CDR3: TGTGCCAGCAGCCAATTACAAGTCCAAGAGACCCAGTACTTC.